This T cell receptor (beta chain) was sequenced during a study of blood T cell repertoires in COVID-19. On the study more broadly: Italy, Spain and the United States were the sources of the convalescent and acute COVID-19 samples.

Everyone who took part was roughly 18 to 95 years old, and they came from over 20 US areas. This CDR3 is built from 15 residues. Germline lookup yields CDR1 MNHEY and CDR2 SVGAGI. V was pared by 6 bases and J by 4 bases, with 5 bases of the junction left unmatched. The data were produced by immunoSEQ multiplex PCR, yet TCRdb's version contains in-frame clones alone and is incomplete. The data contain about 260,000 clones, over 80% of them singletons. The sequencing sample was made of PBMCs or T cells enriched from blood (not recorded which). This receptor was identified in a woman in her thirties or forties who had been exposed to COVID-19. The chain employs TRBV6-5 and TRBJ2-1, with TRBD2 matching 11 bases. CDR3 amino acids: CASSPLAGGYNEQFF. DNA of the CDR3: TGTGCCAGCAGCCCCCTAGCGGGGGGATACAATGAGCAGTTCTTC.